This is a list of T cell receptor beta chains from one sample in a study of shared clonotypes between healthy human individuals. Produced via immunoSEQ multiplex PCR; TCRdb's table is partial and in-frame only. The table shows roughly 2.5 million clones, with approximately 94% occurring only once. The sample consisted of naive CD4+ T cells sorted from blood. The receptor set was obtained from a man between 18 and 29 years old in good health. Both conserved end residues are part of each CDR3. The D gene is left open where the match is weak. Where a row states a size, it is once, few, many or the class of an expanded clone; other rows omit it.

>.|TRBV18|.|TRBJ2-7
TGTGCCAGCTCACCGGCCGGGCAGTACGAGCAGTACTTC
CASSPAGQYEQYF
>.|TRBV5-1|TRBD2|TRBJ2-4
TGCGCCAGCAGCTTCATAGGGGAGGGCAAAAACATTCAGTACTTC
CASSFIGEGKNIQYF
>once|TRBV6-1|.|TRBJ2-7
TGTGCCAGCAGTGGGGGGGACGGAACCTACGAGCAGTACTTC
CASSGGDGTYEQYF
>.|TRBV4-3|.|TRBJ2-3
TGCGCCAGCAGCCCAGGGCCGGGGGCAACAGATACGCAGTATTTT
CASSPGPGATDTQYF
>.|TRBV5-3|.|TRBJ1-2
TGTGCCAGAAGCAATGGCTACACCTTC
CARSNGYTF
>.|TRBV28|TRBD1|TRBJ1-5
TGTGCCAGCAGCCCGGGACAGAGTAGCAATCAGCCCCAGCATTTT
CASSPGQSSNQPQHF
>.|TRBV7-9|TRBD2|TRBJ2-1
TGTGCCAGCAGCTTAGGGGTACTAGCGGGGGGGCCCGATGAGCAGTTCTTC
CASSLGVLAGGPDEQFF
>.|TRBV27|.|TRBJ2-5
TGTGCCAGCAGTTGGGACTTCCAAGAGACCCAGTACTTC
CASSWDFQETQYF
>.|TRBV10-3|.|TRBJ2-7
TGTGCCATCAGTGAGCCGGGAGAGCAGTACTTC
CAISEPGEQYF
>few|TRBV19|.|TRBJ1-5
TGTGCCAGCAGGACTCACGGGGGTGGCAATCAGCCCCAGCATTTT
CASRTHGGGNQPQHF
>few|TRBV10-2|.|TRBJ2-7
TGCGCCAGCAGTTTCGACCCGGGGGCCTACGAGCAGTACTTC
CASSFDPGAYEQYF
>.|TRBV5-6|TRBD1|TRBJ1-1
TGTGCCAGCAGCCCGGGGACAGGGAGGTCTATGAACACTGAAGCTTTCTTT
CASSPGTGRSMNTEAFF
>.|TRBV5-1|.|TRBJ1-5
TGCGCCAGCAGCTTTGTCCCGAATCAGCCCCAGCATTTT
CASSFVPNQPQHF
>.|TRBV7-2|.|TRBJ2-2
TGTGCCAGCAGGTTAGATACCTCGAACACCGGGGAGCTGTTTTTT
CASRLDTSNTGELFF
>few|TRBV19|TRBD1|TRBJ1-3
TGTGCCAGTAGTATCGACAGGGGTGGAAACACCATATATTTT
CASSIDRGGNTIYF
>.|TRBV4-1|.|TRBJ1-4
TGCGCCAGCAGCCAAGACGGGAACACTAATGAAAAACTGTTTTTT
CASSQDGNTNEKLFF
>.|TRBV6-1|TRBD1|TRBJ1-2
TGTGCCAGCAGTCGGACAGGGGAGGAAGGCTACACCTTC
CASSRTGEEGYTF
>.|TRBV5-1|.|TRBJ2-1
TGCGCCAGCAGCCCCCGGAAGGATACATACAATGAGCAGTTCTTC
CASSPRKDTYNEQFF
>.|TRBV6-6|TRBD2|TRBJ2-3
TGTGCCAGCAAACCAGGAGCGGGGGGGTCAGATACGCAGTATTTT
CASKPGAGGSDTQYF
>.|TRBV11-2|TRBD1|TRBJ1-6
TGTGCCAGCAGCCTACAGGGACAGGGGGGGAATTCACCCCTCCACTTT
CASSLQGQGGNSPLHF
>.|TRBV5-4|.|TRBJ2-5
TGTGCCAGCAGCTTGAGGGAGCGCCAGGGGGAGACCCAGTACTTC
CASSLRERQGETQYF
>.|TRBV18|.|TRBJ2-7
TGTGCCAGCTCACCACACAGGGATGCCGAGCAGTACTTC
CASSPHRDAEQYF
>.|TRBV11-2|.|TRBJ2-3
TGTGCCAGCAGCTTGAACGGTAGAACGAGGGCAGATACGCAGTATTTT
CASSLNGRTRADTQYF
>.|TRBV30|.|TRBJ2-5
TGTGCCTGGAGTTTCAACCCCGGGCTCCAAGAGACCCAGTACTTC
CAWSFNPGLQETQYF
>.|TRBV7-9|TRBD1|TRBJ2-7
TGTGCCAGCAGATCCGGGACAGGGGCCTACGAGCAGTACTTC
CASRSGTGAYEQYF
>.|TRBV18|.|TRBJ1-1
TGTGCCAGCTCACGCGACAGTCTTGGTGAAGCTTTCTTT
CASSRDSLGEAFF
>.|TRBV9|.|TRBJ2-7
TGTGCCAGCAGCGTGACGGAAGGTTGGGTGCAGTACTTC
CASSVTEGWVQYF
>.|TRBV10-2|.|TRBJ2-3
TGCGCCAGCAGTCAGGCAGATACGCAGTATTTT
CASSQADTQYF
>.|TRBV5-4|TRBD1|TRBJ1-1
TGTGCCAGCAGCTCCGGGACAGGGGGAAACACTGAAGCTTTCTTT
CASSSGTGGNTEAFF
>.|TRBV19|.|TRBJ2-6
TGTGCCAGTACAGGGACTGGGGCCAACGTCCTGACTTTC
CASTGTGANVLTF
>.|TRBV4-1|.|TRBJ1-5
TGCGCCAGCAGCCAAGATTGGGGAGGGCATCAGCCCCAGCATTTT
CASSQDWGGHQPQHF
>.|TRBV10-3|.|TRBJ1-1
TGTGCCATCAGCGGTGGTGGCACTGAAGCTTTCTTT
CAISGGGTEAFF
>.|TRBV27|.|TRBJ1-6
TGTGCCAGCAGTTTATCGGTGACGCAATATAATTCACCCCTCCACTTT
CASSLSVTQYNSPLHF
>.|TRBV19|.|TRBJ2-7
TGTAGTCAGGGTGACTACGAGCAGTACTTC
CSQGDYEQYF
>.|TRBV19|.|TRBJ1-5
TGTGCCAGTAAGGAAGGGCGGTTTAGCAATCAGCCCCAGCATTTT
CASKEGRFSNQPQHF
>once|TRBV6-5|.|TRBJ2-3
TGTGCCAGTCGGACACAGAGCACAGATACGCAGTATTTT
CASRTQSTDTQYF
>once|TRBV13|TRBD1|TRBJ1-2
TGTGCCAGCAGCCAAGCGGACAGGGTTTCATGGAATGGCTACACCTTC
CASSQADRVSWNGYTF
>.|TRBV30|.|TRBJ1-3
TGTGCCTGGAGTGTGCCAGGGAGAGGAAACACCATATATTTT
CAWSVPGRGNTIYF
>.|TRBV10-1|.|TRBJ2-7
TGCGCCAGCAGTGAGAGAGGCCCGCCAACCTACGAGCAGTACTTC
CASSERGPPTYEQYF
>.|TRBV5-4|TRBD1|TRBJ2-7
TGTGCCAGCAGCTTGGTGGGACAGCCCTACGAGCAGTACTTC
CASSLVGQPYEQYF
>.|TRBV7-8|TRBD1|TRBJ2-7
TGTGCCAGCAGCTTAGTCTGGACAGGGCCCCACGAGCAGTACTTC
CASSLVWTGPHEQYF
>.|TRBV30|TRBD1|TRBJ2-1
TGTGCCTGGAGTTCCGGACAGGCTAACTACAATGAGCAGTTCTTC
CAWSSGQANYNEQFF
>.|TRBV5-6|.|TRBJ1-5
TGTGCCAGCAGCCGGACCGCAAATCAGCCCCAGCATTTT
CASSRTANQPQHF
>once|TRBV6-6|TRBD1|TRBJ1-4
TGTGCCAGCAGGCCCGGGACAGAGAATGAAAAACTGTTTTTT
CASRPGTENEKLFF
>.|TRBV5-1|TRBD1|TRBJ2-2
TGCGCCAGCTCCCGGACAGGGATCAGCACCGGGGAGCTGTTTTTT
CASSRTGISTGELFF